This is a list of T cell receptor beta chains from one sample in a study of cytomegalovirus exposure and HLA in healthy donors. Sequencing used immunoSEQ multiplex PCR; TCRdb keeps in-frame clones, though not all of them. The sample shows about 150,000 clones, 74% of them seen only once. Specimen: PBMCs. These TCRs come from a man aged 25-45 years in good health and CMV-seronegative. Each CDR3 is given with its conserved first and last residue. The D gene is left open where the match is weak. Rows may omit the clone size; those that give it use once, few, many or a size class.

TRBV5-4,TRBJ1-1,-,-,CASSPQQGMNTEAFF,TGTGCCAGCAGCCCACAACAGGGCATGAACACTGAAGCTTTCTTT
TRBV13,TRBJ1-3,TRBD1,-,CASSSELSPDRGRGNTIYF,TGTGCCAGCAGCTCCGAACTATCTCCTGACAGGGGGCGAGGAAACACCATATATTTT
TRBV5-6,TRBJ1-1,-,few,CASSLGATPTEAFF,TGTGCCAGCAGCTTGGGAGCGACCCCCACTGAAGCTTTCTTT
TRBV16,TRBJ2-3,-,-,CASSQAGTDTQYF,TGTGCCAGCAGCCAAGCGGGCACAGATACGCAGTATTTT
TRBV19,TRBJ1-6,TRBD1,-,CASSLKTGVHSPLHF,TGTGCCAGTAGTCTCAAAACAGGGGTCCATTCACCCCTCCACTTT
TRBV5-4,TRBJ2-1,-,-,CASSLVGGDYNEQFF,TGTGCCAGCAGCTTGGTTGGCGGGGACTACAATGAGCAGTTCTTC
TRBV27,TRBJ2-6,-,-,CASSASSGANVLTF,TGTGCCAGCAGTGCCAGCTCTGGGGCCAACGTCCTGACTTTC
TRBV18,TRBJ2-5,TRBD2,-,CASSRTSGETQYF,TGTGCCAGCTCCAGGACTAGCGGGGAGACCCAGTACTTC
TRBV27,TRBJ1-2,-,-,CASSLVPGYTYGYTF,TGTGCCAGCAGTTTAGTACCGGGATACACCTATGGCTACACCTTC
TRBV2,TRBJ2-7,TRBD1,-,CASSLDRRSYEQYF,TGTGCCAGCAGCTTGGACAGGCGCTCCTACGAGCAGTACTTC
TRBV27,TRBJ2-3,TRBD1,-,CASRPQGIRTDTQYF,TGTGCCAGCAGGCCACAGGGGATACGCACAGATACGCAGTATTTT
TRBV27,TRBJ2-3,-,few,CASSSGFAQYF,TGTGCCAGCAGTTCGGGTTTCGCGCAGTATTTT
TRBV13,TRBJ2-7,-,once,CASSAQGYEQYF,TGTGCCAGCAGCGCTCAGGGCTACGAGCAGTACTTC
TRBV7-9,TRBJ2-7,TRBD1,-,CSSSLSGGEQYF,TGTTCCAGCAGCTTATCAGGGGGCGAGCAGTACTTC
TRBV19,TRBJ2-6,-,-,CATGTDSGANVLTF,TGTGCCACCGGGACTGACTCTGGGGCCAACGTCCTGACTTTC
TRBV10-3,TRBJ2-1,TRBD1,-,CAISEGTGVGEQFF,TGTGCCATCAGTGAAGGAACAGGGGTTGGTGAGCAGTTCTTC
TRBV27,TRBJ2-7,TRBD2,-,CASSFATSGAYEQYF,TGTGCCAGCAGTTTTGCGACTAGCGGGGCTTACGAGCAGTACTTC
TRBV6-5,TRBJ2-7,-,-,CASSETGSYEQYF,TGTGCCAGCAGTGAGACTGGCTCCTACGAGCAGTACTTC
TRBV19,TRBJ1-6,TRBD1,few,CASSPGTGGVNSPLHF,TGTGCCAGTAGTCCGGGGACAGGGGGAGTCAATTCACCCCTCCACTTT
TRBV19,TRBJ2-5,TRBD2,-,CASRSSGRETQYF,TGTGCCAGTCGTTCTAGCGGCCGAGAGACCCAGTACTTC
TRBV29-1,TRBJ1-2,-,few,CSVDAANYGYTF,TGCAGCGTTGACGCAGCTAACTATGGCTACACCTTC
TRBV7-2,TRBJ1-6,-,-,CASSPRGFSPLHF,TGTGCCAGCAGCCCCCGGGGGTTTTCACCCCTCCACTTT
TRBV5-4,TRBJ2-7,TRBD1,-,CASSLGQGSYEQYF,TGTGCCAGCAGCTTGGGACAGGGGAGCTACGAGCAGTACTTC
TRBV7-2,TRBJ2-3,TRBD2,-,CASSSPLADNTQYF,TGTGCCAGCAGCTCCCCGCTAGCGGACAATACGCAGTATTTT
TRBV6-5,TRBJ2-7,TRBD1,-,CASSYTGQGTHEQYF,TGTGCCAGCAGTTATACGGGACAGGGGACCCACGAGCAGTACTTC
TRBV18,TRBJ1-2,TRBD1,-,CASSPGQVYGYTF,TGTGCCAGCTCCCCGGGACAGGTCTATGGCTACACCTTC
TRBV30,TRBJ2-2,-,-,CAWSVRLVGRGGELFF,TGTGCCTGGAGTGTACGTCTTGTCGGGCGGGGAGGGGAGCTGTTTTTT
TRBV4-1,TRBJ1-2,-,few,CASSQPDRRFGYTF,TGCGCCAGCAGCCAACCCGACAGGAGGTTCGGCTACACCTTC
TRBV7-9,TRBJ2-1,-,once,CASSLVGRGARLDNEQFF,TGTGCCAGCAGCTTAGTGGGGCGTGGGGCCCGGTTAGACAATGAGCAGTTCTTC
TRBV18,TRBJ2-3,-,-,CASSRGDTQYF,TGTGCCAGCTCGCGCGGAGATACGCAGTATTTT
TRBV4-2,TRBJ1-2,-,-,CASSQEVGGLGYGYTF,TGTGCCAGCAGCCAAGAGGTCGGGGGGCTCGGCTATGGCTACACCTTC
TRBV6-6,TRBJ2-2,TRBD1,few,CASSYPGTGNGELFF,TGTGCCAGCAGTTACCCCGGGACAGGGAACGGGGAGCTGTTTTTT
TRBV5-8,TRBJ1-2,-,once,CASSTTRNYGYTF,TGTGCCAGCAGCACGACAAGGAACTATGGCTACACCTTC
TRBV7-9,TRBJ1-1,-,-,CASREVGAEAFF,TGTGCCAGCAGGGAGGTCGGGGCTGAAGCTTTCTTT
TRBV2,TRBJ2-7,-,few,CASSVQGIPYEQYF,TGTGCCAGCAGTGTTCAGGGAATCCCCTACGAGCAGTACTTC
TRBV27,TRBJ2-5,-,few,CASKVDSEETQYF,TGTGCCAGTAAAGTCGACAGCGAAGAGACCCAGTACTTC
TRBV6-5,TRBJ1-1,-,few,CASGTGGMNTEAFF,TGTGCCAGCGGAACGGGGGGCATGAACACTGAAGCTTTCTTT
TRBV28,TRBJ2-7,-,once,CASSQTHYHEQYF,TGTGCCAGCAGTCAGACCCACTACCACGAGCAGTACTTC
TRBV6-4,TRBJ2-5,TRBD1,-,CASSEGQGAETQYF,TGTGCCAGCAGTGAGGGACAGGGGGCAGAGACCCAGTACTTC
TRBV2,TRBJ1-2,TRBD1,-,CASTGGTDPGYTF,TGTGCCAGCACTGGAGGGACAGATCCTGGCTACACCTTC
TRBV14,TRBJ2-7,TRBD1,-,CASSQPTGIEQYF,TGTGCCAGCAGCCAACCGACAGGGATCGAGCAGTACTTC
TRBV7-2,TRBJ2-7,-,few,CASSQAVNSYEQYF,TGTGCCAGCAGCCAGGCCGTAAACTCCTACGAGCAGTACTTC
TRBV19,TRBJ2-5,-,-,CASSMWAEQETQYF,TGTGCCAGTAGTATGTGGGCAGAACAAGAGACCCAGTACTTC
TRBV18,TRBJ1-5,-,few,CASSRGASDQPQHF,TGTGCCAGCTCCCGCGGCGCCAGCGATCAGCCCCAGCATTTT
TRBV28,TRBJ1-1,-,-,CASLPTAMNTEAFF,TGTGCCAGCCTACCGACAGCCATGAACACTGAAGCTTTCTTT
TRBV9,TRBJ2-7,-,-,CASSPDINSYEQYF,TGTGCCAGCAGCCCGGACATTAACTCCTACGAGCAGTACTTC
TRBV6-1,TRBJ1-1,-,once,CASREGTLRAFF,TGTGCCAGCAGGGAAGGGACACTTAGAGCTTTCTTT
TRBV5-6,TRBJ1-6,-,-,CASSLGGGWSSPLHF,TGTGCCAGCAGCTTGGGGGGGGGCTGGAGCTCACCCCTCCACTTT
TRBV7-9,TRBJ1-2,-,-,CASSLSPSAGRAYGYTF,TGTGCCAGCAGCTTAAGCCCCTCGGCAGGGCGTGCGTATGGCTACACCTTC
TRBV6-6,TRBJ2-4,TRBD1,-,CASSYSTGGDIQYF,TGTGCCAGCAGTTACTCGACAGGGGGGGACATTCAGTACTTC
TRBV7-9,TRBJ1-2,TRBD1,-,CASSTGKGAPLYGYTF,TGTGCCAGCAGCACAGGGAAGGGGGCCCCTTTATATGGCTACACCTTC
TRBV5-1,TRBJ2-7,-,once,CASSSDRSSYEQYF,TGCGCCAGCAGCTCCGACAGAAGCTCCTACGAGCAGTACTTC
TRBV2,TRBJ2-7,-,once,CASSEGTSGRITYEQYF,TGTGCCAGCAGTGAAGGAACCAGCGGGCGGATCACCTACGAGCAGTACTTC
TRBV11-2,TRBJ1-5,-,-,CASSLDLCTGLYSNQPQHF,TGTGCCAGCAGCTTAGATCTTTGTACAGGCCTTTATAGCAATCAGCCCCAGCATTTT
TRBV7-8,TRBJ2-7,-,-,CASGTGSAYEQYF,TGTGCCAGCGGTACCGGGAGTGCCTACGAGCAGTACTTC
TRBV30,TRBJ2-7,TRBD1,-,CAWSKTGTGRREQYF,TGTGCCTGGAGTAAGACCGGGACAGGGAGGCGCGAGCAGTACTTC
TRBV19,TRBJ1-4,-,-,CASSSSVGQNEKLFF,TGTGCCAGTAGTAGTTCTGTGGGACAAAACGAAAAACTGTTTTTT
TRBV5-3,TRBJ1-6,-,-,CARSSAPGRESPLHF,TGTGCCAGAAGCTCCGCGCCAGGGAGGGAATCACCCCTCCACTTT